This TCR beta chain appears in the sequencing data of a study of blood T cell repertoires in COVID-19. Study context: Material from acute and convalescent COVID-19 was sourced from the United States, Italy and Spain. In each case, the material was cDNA or gDNA derived from T cells, B-cell-depleted T cells, or PBMCs.

Source study methods: Estimation of nucleated cell counts relied on the amplification of reference gene primers. Sequencing used immunoSEQ multiplex PCR; TCRdb keeps in-frame clones, though not all of them. V and J calls and clone size are copied from that table; D and trimming were computed from the DNA. The table lists approximately 210,000 clones, over 75% of them singletons, with around 4.7% in the top ten. The sequence derives from a human donor in a cohort sampled during active COVID-19. Sequencing was done on a sample of peripheral blood.

The CDR3 here is CASSSGDWEQYF. The CDR3 region has the DNA TGTGCCAGCAGTTCGGGGGATTGGGAGCAGTACTTC. The chain combines TRBV28 with TRBJ2-7; D is possibly TRBD2 (6 bases). Germline V gene lookup returns CDR1 MDHEN and CDR2 SYDVKM. The V end lost 4 bases, the J end lost 7 bases, and 11 bases lay between the germline ends. The CDR3 consists of 12 residues.